The rows below give T cell receptor beta chains drawn from one sample of a study of regulatory T cells in long-lasting Graves disease. TCRdb reanalysed the multiplex PCR reads using MiXCR and keeps one entry per CDR3 protein. The sample gives roughly 450,000 distinct CDR3 sequences, roughly a quarter of which show up once; roughly 30% is in the top ten. Here the sequenced sample was peripheral blood mononuclear cells (PBMCs), taken when the disease was refractory, from a patient treated with antithyroid drugs. Receptor source: a female donor with Graves disease. CDR3s include the opening cysteine and the closing phenylalanine or tryptophan. Fields, in order: J gene, clone size, D gene, V gene, CDR3 DNA, CDR3 protein. D genes are given only for firm matches. Size values are once, few and many counts, or a class for expanded clones, and some rows have none.

>TRBJ1-2|many|TRBD1|TRBV15
TGTGCCACCAGCAGAGACGGGACAGGGGGCACTGGCTACACCTTC
CATSRDGTGGTGYTF
>TRBJ2-2|.|TRBD2|TRBV2
TGTGCCAGCAGTGTTCCCCCCCCACGGGGGGCCGGGGAGCTGTTTTTT
CASSVPPPRGAGELFF
>TRBJ2-6|many|.|TRBV7-3
TGTGCCAGCAGCTTAAGCTCTGGGGCCAACGTCCTGACTTTC
CASSLSSGANVLTF
>TRBJ2-7|.|.|TRBV10-3
TGTGCCATCAGCGACAATGACGAGCAGTACTTC
CAISDNDEQYF
>TRBJ2-7|.|.|TRBV10-3
TGTGCCAACGCCGAGGACAGAGCCTACGAGCAGTACTTC
CANAEDRAYEQYF
>TRBJ2-1|.|.|TRBV19
TGTGCCAGTAGTCTCCGCGGTAGCGGAAATGAGCAGTTCTTC
CASSLRGSGNEQFF
>TRBJ1-2|few|.|TRBV5-1
TGCGCCAGCCGGGGAGGGGAGACGATTTGGCTTCGTGGCTACACCTTC
CASRGGETIWLRGYTF
>TRBJ2-2|few|.|TRBV11-2
TGTGCCAGCAGCTTCTCAGGGTTAGGCACCGGGGAGCTGTTTTTT
CASSFSGLGTGELFF
>TRBJ2-7|.|TRBD1|TRBV29-1
TGCAGCGTTGGTGGGACAGGGAGATCCGAGCAGTACTTC
CSVGGTGRSEQYF
>TRBJ2-7|.|TRBD2|TRBV3-1
TGTGCCAGCAGCCAAGGGGCTAGCGGGGGGCTTCTCTCCTACGAGCAGTACTTC
CASSQGASGGLLSYEQYF
>TRBJ1-1|many|.|TRBV20-1
TGCAGTGCTAATAGGGTCTTGAACACTGAAGCTTTCTTT
CSANRVLNTEAFF
>TRBJ1-3|few|.|TRBV6-1
TGTGCCAGCAGTGGCCGGACAGCTACAACTGGAAACACCATATATTTT
CASSGRTATTGNTIYF
>TRBJ2-4|once|TRBD1|TRBV19
TGTGCCAGTAGTTTTAGACAGGGGCCAGTCACCAAAAACATTCAGTACTTC
CASSFRQGPVTKNIQYF
>TRBJ2-1|few|.|TRBV28
TGTGCCAGCACTCCCTGGGGGCGGGAGTTAGCCAATGAGCAGTTCTTC
CASTPWGRELANEQFF
>TRBJ1-5|many|.|TRBV14
TGTGCCAGCAGCCAAGCCGGGCGCAATCAGCCCCAGCATTTT
CASSQAGRNQPQHF
>TRBJ2-2|.|TRBD1|TRBV19
TGTGCCAGTAGTACGCGGACAGGGTCGAACACCGGGGAGCTGTTTTTT
CASSTRTGSNTGELFF
>TRBJ2-2|once|TRBD2|TRBV4-1
TGCGCCAGCAGCTTTCAGGCGGGAGGAGACACCGGGGAGCTGTTTTTT
CASSFQAGGDTGELFF
>TRBJ2-7|.|.|TRBV13
TGTGCCAGCAGCCCCGTCGGGGGATACGAGCAGTACTTC
CASSPVGGYEQYF
>TRBJ2-7|many|TRBD2|TRBV7-2
TGTGCCAGCAGCCACTCCGGGACTAGCTACGAGCAGTACTTC
CASSHSGTSYEQYF
>TRBJ1-5|.|.|TRBV27
TGTGCCACTAGGGGGGGGGGGTATCATCAGCCCCAGCATTTT
CATRGGGYHQPQHF
>TRBJ1-5|many|.|TRBV28
TGTGCCAGCAGGGGGCTAGGGGATCAGCCCCAGCATTTT
CASRGLGDQPQHF
>TRBJ1-2|few|TRBD1|TRBV20-1
TGCAGTGCTAGAGATATTGTACCAGGGGGAGGCTACACCTTC
CSARDIVPGGGYTF
>TRBJ2-2|.|TRBD2|TRBV7-8
TGTGCCAGCGGACGTCCGGGGGGTATGATCACCGGGGAGCTGTTTTTT
CASGRPGGMITGELFF
>TRBJ2-7|many|TRBD2|TRBV20-1
TGCAGTGCCCAGCATAGCGGGAGGGCGTCCTACGAGCAGTACTTC
CSAQHSGRASYEQYF
>TRBJ2-7|few|TRBD2|TRBV30
TGTGCCTGGGGGGGACTAGCTGGCTACGAGCAGTACTTC
CAWGGLAGYEQYF
>TRBJ2-2|many|.|TRBV28
TGTGCCAGCCTCCTAGCGTACACCGGGGAGCTGTTTTTT
CASLLAYTGELFF
>TRBJ1-5|.|.|TRBV10-3
TGTGCCATCAGTGAGTCGAAGGGGACTGGGAATCAGCCCCAGCATTTT
CAISESKGTGNQPQHF
>TRBJ2-2|many|TRBD2|TRBV6-1
TGTGCCAGCGGGGGACTACCTAACACCGGGGAGCTGTTTTTT
CASGGLPNTGELFF
>TRBJ1-1|.|.|TRBV6-2/TRBV6-3
TGTGCCAGCAGTCACTCCGGAATTTCTGAAGCTTTCTTT
CASSHSGISEAFF
>TRBJ2-7|many|.|TRBV5-1
TGTGCCAGCAGTTCGACAGGCTCCTACGAGCAGTACTTC
CASSSTGSYEQYF
>TRBJ2-3|.|TRBD1|TRBV7-9
TGTGCCAGCAGTGACGGGGGGACAGGGAATACGCAGTATTTT
CASSDGGTGNTQYF
>TRBJ1-1|.|.|TRBV18
TGTGCCAGCTCAAGTAGACAGGACACTGAAGCTTTCTTT
CASSSRQDTEAFF
>TRBJ1-1|many|.|TRBV12-3/TRBV12-4
TGTGCCAGCAGTCCCGGGACCTCCCGGGCAGGGTTTTATGATGAAGCTTTCTTT
CASSPGTSRAGFYDEAFF
>TRBJ2-7|.|.|TRBV5-4
TGTGCCAGCAGCATAAATCTGGGGAGCTCCTACGAGCAGTACTTC
CASSINLGSSYEQYF
>TRBJ1-4|.|.|TRBV29-1
TGCAGCGTTGTTAGCGGGGCAAATGAAAAACTGTTTTTT
CSVVSGANEKLFF
>TRBJ2-7|many|TRBD1|TRBV28
TGTGCCAGCAGTCCTCCTGACAGGGGGCGCGCTGGACAGCAGTACTTC
CASSPPDRGRAGQQYF
>TRBJ2-7|.|.|TRBV4-2
TGTGCCAGCAGCTCAGGGTCCGGTCTAGCCCGTCGCTCCTACGAGCAGTACTTC
CASSSGSGLARRSYEQYF
>TRBJ1-6|few|.|TRBV20-1
TGCAGTGCTAGAGACAGCTCCTATAATTCACCCCTCCACTTT
CSARDSSYNSPLHF
>TRBJ1-6|few|TRBD1|TRBV7-2
TGTGCCAGCAGCTCACAACCAGGGGGGAATTCACCCCTCCACTTT
CASSSQPGGNSPLHF
>TRBJ2-4|few|.|TRBV18
TGTGCCAGCTCACCAATACAGGGTCCGGACATTCAGTACTTC
CASSPIQGPDIQYF
>TRBJ2-3|.|TRBD1|TRBV28
TGTGCCAGCAGTCAAGACAGGGGGTTAACAGATACGCAGTATTTT
CASSQDRGLTDTQYF
>TRBJ1-1|few|.|TRBV7-2
TGTGCCAGCAGCTTAGCCCGGAGGTTGAACACTGAAGCTTTCTTT
CASSLARRLNTEAFF
>TRBJ2-5|few|TRBD2|TRBV11-2
TGTGCCAGCAGCTTAGATCGGGTAGCGGGGATCCAAGAGACCCAGTACTTC
CASSLDRVAGIQETQYF
>TRBJ1-1|.|TRBD1|TRBV7-8
TGTGCCAGCAGCTCCTCGAGGGACAGAACTTATATGAACACTGAAGCTTTCTTT
CASSSSRDRTYMNTEAFF
>TRBJ2-2|many|.|TRBV3-1
TGTGCCAGCAGCCGACAGGTTACCGGGGAGCTGTTTTTT
CASSRQVTGELFF
>TRBJ2-7|.|TRBD2|TRBV6-5
TGTGCCAGCAGTTACTCGAGGGCTAGCGGGAGCTACGAGCAGTACTTC
CASSYSRASGSYEQYF
>TRBJ1-2|.|.|TRBV5-1
TGCGCCAGCAGCTCTGGAGGGAAAGCGTTGGGCTATGGCTACACCTTC
CASSSGGKALGYGYTF
>TRBJ2-2|.|TRBD1|TRBV6-2/TRBV6-3
TGTGCCACCCAGGACAGGGCCGAAATTGACACCGGGGGGCTGTTTTTT
CATQDRAEIDTGGLFF
>TRBJ2-5|few|.|TRBV7-3
TGTGCCAGCAGCTCCTCAGTCAAAGAGACCCAGTACTTC
CASSSSVKETQYF
>TRBJ1-3|few|.|TRBV20-1
TGCAGTGCTAGATCGGGGGTTGGTGGAAACACCATATATTTT
CSARSGVGGNTIYF
>TRBJ2-5|many|.|TRBV5-5
TGTGCCAGCAGCTCCTCGGGGGTTGGCGGAGAGACCCAGTACTTC
CASSSSGVGGETQYF
>TRBJ2-7|.|.|TRBV7-6
TGTGCCAGCAGCTTAGGGGGGCCGACCTCCTACGAGCAGTACTTC
CASSLGGPTSYEQYF
>TRBJ1-1|.|.|TRBV5-8
TGTGCCAGCAGCCTAATAAGACAAATATCGAACACTGAAGCTTTCTTT
CASSLIRQISNTEAFF
>TRBJ2-2|many|.|TRBV2
TGTGCCAGCACGAGCATAGGGAGGAACACCGGGGAGCTGTTTTTT
CASTSIGRNTGELFF
>TRBJ2-2|.|TRBD2|TRBV5-4
TGTGCCAGCAGCTCCAGGACTAGAAACACCGGGGAGCTGTTTTTT
CASSSRTRNTGELFF